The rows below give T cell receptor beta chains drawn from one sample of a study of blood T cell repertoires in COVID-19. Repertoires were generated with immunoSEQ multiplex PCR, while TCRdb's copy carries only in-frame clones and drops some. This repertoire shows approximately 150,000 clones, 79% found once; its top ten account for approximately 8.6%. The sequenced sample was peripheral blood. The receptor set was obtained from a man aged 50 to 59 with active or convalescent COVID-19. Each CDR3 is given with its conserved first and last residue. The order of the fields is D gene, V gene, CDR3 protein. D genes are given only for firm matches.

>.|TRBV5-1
CASSQLSASSYNEQFF
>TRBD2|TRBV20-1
CSASRASGSLANTGELFF
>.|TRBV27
CASSNKTGYEQYF
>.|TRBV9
CASSVDGDSNQPQHF
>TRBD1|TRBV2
CAGKTGGDGNTIYF
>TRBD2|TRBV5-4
CASSFGLRSSGRDDEQYF
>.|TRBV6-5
CASSSWPEAFF
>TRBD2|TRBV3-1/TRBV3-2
CASSQLSSGETQYF
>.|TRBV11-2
CASSLDLITGRGYTF
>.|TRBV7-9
CASSSDKSSYNEQFF
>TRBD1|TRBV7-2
CATETGIYNSPLHF
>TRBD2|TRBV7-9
CASSFGGSGNTGELFF
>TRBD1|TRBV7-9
CASQYDRGNSPLHF
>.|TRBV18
CASSPGVASSGNTIYF
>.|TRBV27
CASRQGFGNQPQHF
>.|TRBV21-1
CASSKVEIGGNEQYF
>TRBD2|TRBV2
CASSEAPSGSGTDTQYF
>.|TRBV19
CASRISSGGNTIYF
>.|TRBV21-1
CASSPQQGTSGEETQYF